This TCR beta chain is drawn from a study of T cell changes during pregnancy in multiple sclerosis. The CDR3 totals 14 residues. The germline CDR1 and CDR2 sequences are SGHNT and YYREEE (reference sequence). With V trimmed by 4 bases and J by 5 bases, 5 bases remained unmatched. Only in-frame clones appear in the TCRdb table, and some are missing; sequencing was by immunoSEQ multiplex PCR. Among 65,000 to 95,000 clones listed, 93% were seen once. The gene calls are TRBV5-4 and TRBJ1-1, with 10 bases identical to TRBD1. The origin of this receptor is a female donor in good health, enrolled as a control in a pregnancy study. Specimen: peripheral blood, collected after pregnancy. The CDR3 sequence is CASSPDRGLTEAFF. CDR3 bases: TGTGCCAGCAGCCCTGACAGGGGGCTTACTGAAGCTTTCTTT. Using reference TRBV5-4 and TRBJ1-1 for the parts outside the CDR3, the full variable domain is ETGVTQSPTHLIKTRGQQVTLRCSSQSGHNTVSWYQQALGQGPQFIFQYYREEENGRGNFPPRFSGLQFPNYSSELNVNALELDDSALYLCASSPDRGLTEAFFGQGTRLTVV.